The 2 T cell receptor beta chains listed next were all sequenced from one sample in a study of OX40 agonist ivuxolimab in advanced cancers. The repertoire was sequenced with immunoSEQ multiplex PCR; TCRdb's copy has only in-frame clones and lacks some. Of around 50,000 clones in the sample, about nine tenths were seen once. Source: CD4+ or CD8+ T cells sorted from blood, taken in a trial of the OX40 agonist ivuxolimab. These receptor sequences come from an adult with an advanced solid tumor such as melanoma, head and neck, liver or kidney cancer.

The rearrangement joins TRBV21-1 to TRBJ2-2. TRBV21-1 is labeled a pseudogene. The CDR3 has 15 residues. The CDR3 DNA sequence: TGTGCCAGCAGCAAGTGGTGGGGGAACACCGGGGAGCTGTTTTTT. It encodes CASSKWWGNTGELFF.

The CDR3 spells CASNPGRNYGYTF. CDR3 in DNA: TGTGCCAGCAACCCGGGACGGAACTATGGCTACACCTTC. The rearrangement uses TRBV9 and TRBJ1-2; D may be TRBD1 (5 bases). Trimming cost V 6 bases and J 2 bases, with 11 bases left between them. CDR3 length: 13 amino acids. CDR1 SGDLS and CDR2 YYNGEE come from the germline V gene. The variable domain in full, completed from reference TRBV9 and TRBJ1-2, reads DSGVTQTPKHLITATGQRVTLRCSPRSGDLSVYWYQQSLDQGLQFLIQYYNGEERAKGNILERFSAQQFPDLHSELNLSSLELGDSALYFCASNPGRNYGYTFGSGTRLTVV.